This TCR beta chain was captured in a study of OX40 agonist ivuxolimab in advanced cancers. Looking at the study overall: Hepatocellular carcinoma, melanoma, renal cell or head and neck cancer affected the dose-escalation patients. The group had a mean age of roughly 56 years, ranged from 23 to 79, and was just under 85% male. Eligibility admitted prior anti-PD-1, anti-PD-L1 or anti-CTLA-4 therapy; about 40% had some.

Germline V CDR1 and CDR2: GTSNPN, SVGIG (reference sequence). Losses at the gene ends were 0 bases for V and 1 base for J; bases not matched to a gene: 9. This CDR3 has 17 residues. Measured with immunoSEQ multiplex PCR; TCRdb has only the in-frame clones, and not every one. This sample has over 35,000 clones; more than 80% occur once, and the top ten carry 4% to 4.5%. The origin of this receptor is an adult with an advanced solid tumor such as melanoma, head and neck, liver or kidney cancer. V is TRBV30 and J is TRBJ1-5; 7 bases agree with TRBD1. The input for sequencing was CD4+ or CD8+ T cells sorted from blood, taken in a trial of the OX40 agonist ivuxolimab. The CDR3 sequence is CAWSVRGGVRSNQPQHF. The CDR3 nucleotides are TGTGCCTGGAGTGTCAGGGGGGGGGTGAGGAGCAATCAGCCCCAGCATTTT.